This is a list of T cell receptor beta chains from one sample in a study of T cells in Graves' hyperthyroidism and ophthalmopathy. TCRdb itself ran the multiplex PCR reads through MiXCR, one entry per CDR3 protein. There are hundreds of thousands of distinct CDR3 sequences in the sample; more than 12% occur only once, and around 12% lies in the top ten. The sample taken for sequencing was blood. The receptors shown here come from a woman aged 45-65 years with Graves' ophthalmopathy. Each CDR3 is given with its conserved first and last residue. D genes are given only for firm matches. The size of a clone is reported for some rows only, either as once, few or many, or as a class for expanded clones.

j_gene,v_gene,abundance,d_gene,CDR3aa,CDR3nt
TRBJ2-7,TRBV7-9,many,NA,CASSSGSSEQYF,TGTGCCAGCAGCTCCGGGTCGAGCGAGCAGTACTTC
TRBJ1-6,TRBV4-3,few,NA,CASSQDLRENSPLHF,TGCGCCAGCAGCCAAGATTTGCGGGAGAATTCACCCCTCCACTTT
TRBJ2-3,TRBV7-3,many,NA,CASSLGVHITDTQYF,TGTGCCAGCAGCCTAGGTGTACACATCACAGATACGCAGTATTTT
TRBJ2-5,TRBV28,many,TRBD2,CASKPTSGSGETQYF,TGTGCCAGCAAGCCGACTAGCGGGAGTGGTGAGACCCAGTACTTC
TRBJ2-1,TRBV6-1,many,NA,CASSEQGYFDEQFF,TGTGCCAGCAGTGAACAGGGGTACTTCGACGAGCAGTTCTTC
TRBJ2-7,TRBV6-1,few,NA,CASIDTTYEQYF,TGTGCCAGCATCGACACAACCTACGAGCAGTACTTC
TRBJ1-1,TRBV6-1,many,NA,CASSSPERMNTEAFF,TGTGCCAGCAGTTCCCCAGAACGGATGAACACTGAAGCTTTCTTT
TRBJ1-1,TRBV14,NA,NA,CASSQDVDTEAFF,TGTGCCAGCAGCCAAGATGTGGACACTGAAGCTTTCTTT
TRBJ2-7,TRBV5-6,NA,NA,CASSFSSGAGDEQYF,TGTGCCAGCAGCTTTTCTTCGGGGGCCGGGGACGAGCAGTACTTC
TRBJ1-5,TRBV5-6,NA,TRBD1,CASSSSGTENQPQHF,TGTGCCAGCAGCTCCAGTGGGACAGAGAATCAGCCCCAGCATTTT
TRBJ2-4,TRBV28,many,NA,CASSPVQGNAAKNIQYF,TGTGCCAGCAGTCCCGTACAGGGTAATGCGGCCAAAAACATTCAGTACTTC
TRBJ2-1,TRBV28,many,TRBD2,CASSYDRPAQRLAGRTIEQFF,TGTGCCAGCAGTTACGATCGGCCGGCCCAACGACTAGCGGGAAGGACGATTGAGCAGTTCTTC
TRBJ2-3,TRBV12-3/TRBV12-4,many,TRBD2,CASSPPGLAEASTDTQYF,TGTGCCAGCAGTCCTCCGGGACTAGCGGAGGCTAGCACAGATACGCAGTATTTT
TRBJ2-1,TRBV13,few,TRBD2,CASSLRAAGVSYNEQFF,TGTGCCAGCAGCTTAAGGGCCGCGGGAGTGTCTTACAATGAGCAGTTCTTC
TRBJ2-2,TRBV12-3/TRBV12-4,many,NA,CASSVIRGTGELFF,TGTGCCAGCAGTGTAATCAGGGGTACCGGGGAGCTGTTTTTT
TRBJ1-1,TRBV2,many,TRBD1,CASSDLGQGNTEAFF,TGTGCCAGCAGTGATTTGGGACAGGGTAACACTGAAGCTTTCTTT
TRBJ1-5,TRBV2,many,NA,CASSEGRRNQPQHF,TGTGCCAGCAGTGAAGGGCGACGCAATCAGCCCCAGCATTTT